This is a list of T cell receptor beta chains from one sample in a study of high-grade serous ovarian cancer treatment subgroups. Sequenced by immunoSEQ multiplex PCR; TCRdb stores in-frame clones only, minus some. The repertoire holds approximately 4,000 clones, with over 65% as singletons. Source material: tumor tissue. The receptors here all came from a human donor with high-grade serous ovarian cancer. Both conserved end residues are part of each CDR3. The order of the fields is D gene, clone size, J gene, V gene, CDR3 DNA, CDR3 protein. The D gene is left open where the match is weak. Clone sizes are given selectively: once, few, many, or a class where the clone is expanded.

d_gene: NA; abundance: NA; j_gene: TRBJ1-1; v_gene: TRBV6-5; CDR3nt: TGTGCCAGCAACTTCGATAGGAACACTGAAGCTTTCTTT; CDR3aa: CASNFDRNTEAFF
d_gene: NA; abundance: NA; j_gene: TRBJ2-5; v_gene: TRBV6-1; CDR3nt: TGTGCCAGCAGCGCCAGTTGGGGGGCCGGGGAGACCCAGTACTTC; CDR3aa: CASSASWGAGETQYF
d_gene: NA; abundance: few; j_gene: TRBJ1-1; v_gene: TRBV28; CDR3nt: TGTGCCAGCAGGTCACCGGTGGACACTGAAGCTTTCTTT; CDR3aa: CASRSPVDTEAFF
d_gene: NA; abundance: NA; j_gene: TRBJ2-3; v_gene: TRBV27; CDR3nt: TGTGCCAGCAGTTTAGTAACCGGCACAGATACGCAGTATTTT; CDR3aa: CASSLVTGTDTQYF
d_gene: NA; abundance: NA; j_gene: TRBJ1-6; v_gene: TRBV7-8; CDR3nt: TGTGCCAGCAGCTTAGATGGTAGCCAGGCTTCACCCCTCCACTTT; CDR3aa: CASSLDGSQASPLHF
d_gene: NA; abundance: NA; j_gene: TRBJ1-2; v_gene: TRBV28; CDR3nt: TGTGCCAGCAGTTTAGATACAAGGGATGGCTACACCTTC; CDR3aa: CASSLDTRDGYTF
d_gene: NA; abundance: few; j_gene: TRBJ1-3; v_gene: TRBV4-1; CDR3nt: TGCGCCAGCAGCCCAAAAGAGGTTGAGTCAGGGGCTGGAAACACCATATATTTT; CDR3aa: CASSPKEVESGAGNTIYF
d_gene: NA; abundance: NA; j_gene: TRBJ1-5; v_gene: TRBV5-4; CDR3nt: TGTGCCAGCAGCTTGGCCGTGGCGGGCAATCAGCCCCAGCATTTT; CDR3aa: CASSLAVAGNQPQHF
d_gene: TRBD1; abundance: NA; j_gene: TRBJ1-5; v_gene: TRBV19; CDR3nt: TGTGCCAGTAGTCCGGGACAGGTTTCCAATCAGCCCCAGCATTTT; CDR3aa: CASSPGQVSNQPQHF
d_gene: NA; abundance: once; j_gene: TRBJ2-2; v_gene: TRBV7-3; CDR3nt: TGTGCCAGCAGCTTATTGCAGGAGACGAACACCGGGGAGCTGTTTTTT; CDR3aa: CASSLLQETNTGELFF
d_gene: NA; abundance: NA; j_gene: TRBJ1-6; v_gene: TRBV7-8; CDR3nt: TGTGCCAGCAGCTTAGGTAGCCATAATTCACCCCTCCACTTT; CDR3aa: CASSLGSHNSPLHF
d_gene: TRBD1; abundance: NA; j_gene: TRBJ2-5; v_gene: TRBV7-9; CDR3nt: TGTGCCAGCAGCGTCTCCGTCGGGACAGGTTTTCGGGGGCAGTACTTC; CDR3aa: CASSVSVGTGFRGQYF
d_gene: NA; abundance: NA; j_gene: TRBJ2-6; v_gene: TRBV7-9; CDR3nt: TGTGCCAGCAGCTCCTCGCACCTTGGGGCCAACGTCCTGACTTTC; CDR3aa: CASSSSHLGANVLTF
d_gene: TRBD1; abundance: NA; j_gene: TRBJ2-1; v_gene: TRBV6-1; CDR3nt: TGTGCCAGCATTATACAGGGGGCGGGCAGCGATGAGCAGTTCTTC; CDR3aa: CASIIQGAGSDEQFF
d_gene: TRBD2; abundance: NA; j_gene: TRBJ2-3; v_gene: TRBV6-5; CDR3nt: TGTGCCAGCACCATCAAGCGGGGGGTGGGGACGCAGTATTTT; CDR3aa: CASTIKRGVGTQYF
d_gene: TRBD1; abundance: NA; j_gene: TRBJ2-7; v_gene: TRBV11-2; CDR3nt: TGTGCCAGCAGCTTAATTCCGGGACAGGGCCCATACGAGCAGTACTTC; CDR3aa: CASSLIPGQGPYEQYF
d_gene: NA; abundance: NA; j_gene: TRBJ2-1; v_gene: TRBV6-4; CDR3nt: TGTGCCAGCAGTGAGGGCAGTTACAATGAGCAGTTCTTC; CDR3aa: CASSEGSYNEQFF
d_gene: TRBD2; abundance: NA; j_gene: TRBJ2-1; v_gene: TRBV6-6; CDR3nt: TGTGCCAGCAGCCGGGGGGGCAATGAGCAGTTCTTC; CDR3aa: CASSRGGNEQFF
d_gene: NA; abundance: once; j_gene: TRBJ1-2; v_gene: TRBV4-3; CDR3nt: TGCGCCAGCAGCCAAGATGGGGGGTGGTATGGCTACACCTTC; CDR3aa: CASSQDGGWYGYTF
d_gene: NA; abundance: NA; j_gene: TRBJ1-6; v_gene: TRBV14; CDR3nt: TGTGCCTCATGGGGGGGGCTTCGGAATTCACCCCTCCACTTT; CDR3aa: CASWGGLRNSPLHF
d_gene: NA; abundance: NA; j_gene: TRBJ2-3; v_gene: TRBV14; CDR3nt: TGTGCCAGCAGCCAAGAGGGTTCTATTGCAGATACGCAGTATTTT; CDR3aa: CASSQEGSIADTQYF
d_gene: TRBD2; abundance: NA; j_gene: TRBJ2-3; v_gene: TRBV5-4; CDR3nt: TGTGCCAGCAGCCCCACTAGCGGGGGGGGAATGGGCACAGATACGCAGTATTTT; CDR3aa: CASSPTSGGGMGTDTQYF
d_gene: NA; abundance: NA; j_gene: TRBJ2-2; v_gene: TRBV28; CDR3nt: TGTGCCAGCAGTTTTCGAGCAGGGACGAACACCGGGGAGCTGTTTTTT; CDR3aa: CASSFRAGTNTGELFF
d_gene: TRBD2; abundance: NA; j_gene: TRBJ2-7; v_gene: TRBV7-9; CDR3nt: TGTGCCAGCAGCTTAGGGGGTAGCGGGGGGACCTACGAGCAGTACTTC; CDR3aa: CASSLGGSGGTYEQYF
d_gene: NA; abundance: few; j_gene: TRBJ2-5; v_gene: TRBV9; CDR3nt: TGTGCCAGCAGCGTAGGGAGGGGGGGAGGAGAGACCCAGTACTTC; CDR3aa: CASSVGRGGGETQYF
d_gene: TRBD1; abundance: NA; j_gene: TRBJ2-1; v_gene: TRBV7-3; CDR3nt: TGTGCCAGCAGTCTTTGGGGACAGGGGGCAAATGAGCAGTTCTTC; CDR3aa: CASSLWGQGANEQFF
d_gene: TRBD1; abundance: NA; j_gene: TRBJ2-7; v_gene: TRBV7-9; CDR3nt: TGTGCCAGCAGCTTCGGGTTGGGACAGGGGCTTTACTTC; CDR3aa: CASSFGLGQGLYF
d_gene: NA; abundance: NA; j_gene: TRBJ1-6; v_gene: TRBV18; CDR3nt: TGTGCCAGCTCACCTGAAGGGTTCCCTAATTCACCCCTCCACTTT; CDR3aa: CASSPEGFPNSPLHF
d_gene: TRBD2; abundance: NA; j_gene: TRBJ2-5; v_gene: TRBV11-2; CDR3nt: TGTGCCAGCAGCCCCCTGCCAGCGGGGGGAGAGACCCAGTACTTC; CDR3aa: CASSPLPAGGETQYF
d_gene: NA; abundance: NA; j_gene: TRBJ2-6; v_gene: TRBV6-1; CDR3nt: TGTGCCAGCAGTGACCTAGGGTTCTCTGGGGCCAACGTCCTGACTTTC; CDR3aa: CASSDLGFSGANVLTF
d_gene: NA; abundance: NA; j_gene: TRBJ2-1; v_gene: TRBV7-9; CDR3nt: TGTGCCAGCAGCTTGCATGCAGCTAGTGAGCAGTTCTTC; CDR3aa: CASSLHAASEQFF
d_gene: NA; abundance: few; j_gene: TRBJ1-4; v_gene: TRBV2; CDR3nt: TGTGCCAGCAGAAGGGGAGCGGCTAATGAAAAACTGTTTTTT; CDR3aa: CASRRGAANEKLFF